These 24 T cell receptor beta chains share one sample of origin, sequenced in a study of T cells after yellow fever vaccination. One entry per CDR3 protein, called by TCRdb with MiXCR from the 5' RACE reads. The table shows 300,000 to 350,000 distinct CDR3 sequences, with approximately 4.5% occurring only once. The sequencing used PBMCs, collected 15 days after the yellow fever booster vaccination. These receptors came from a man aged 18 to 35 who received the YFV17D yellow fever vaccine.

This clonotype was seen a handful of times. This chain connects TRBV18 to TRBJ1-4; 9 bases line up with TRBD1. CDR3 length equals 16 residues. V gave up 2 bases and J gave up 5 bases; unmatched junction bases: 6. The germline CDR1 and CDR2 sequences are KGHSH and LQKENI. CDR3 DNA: TGTGCCAGCTCACCATACCCGGACAGGGGAAATGAAAAACTGTTTTTT. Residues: CASSPYPDRGNEKLFF.

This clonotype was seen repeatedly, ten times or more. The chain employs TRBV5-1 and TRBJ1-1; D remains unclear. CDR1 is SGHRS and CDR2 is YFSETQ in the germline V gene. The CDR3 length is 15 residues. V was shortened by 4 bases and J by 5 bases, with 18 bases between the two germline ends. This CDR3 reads CASSPSGRSETEAFF. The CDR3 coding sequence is TGCGCCAGCAGCCCCTCGGGAAGGAGCGAGACTGAAGCTTTCTTT.

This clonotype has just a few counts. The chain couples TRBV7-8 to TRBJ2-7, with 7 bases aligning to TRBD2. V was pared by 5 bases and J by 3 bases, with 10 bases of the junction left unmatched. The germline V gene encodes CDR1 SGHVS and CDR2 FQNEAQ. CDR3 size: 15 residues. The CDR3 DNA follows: TGTGCCAGCAGCACCGTGCCGGGGGGAGACTACGAGCAGTACGTC. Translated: CASSTVPGGDYEQYV.

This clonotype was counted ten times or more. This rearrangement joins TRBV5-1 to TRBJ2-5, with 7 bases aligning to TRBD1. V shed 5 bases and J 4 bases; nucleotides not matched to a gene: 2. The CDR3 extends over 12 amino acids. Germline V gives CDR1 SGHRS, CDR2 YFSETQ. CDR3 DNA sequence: TGCGCCAGCAGGAGGGACAGAGAGACCCAGTACTTC. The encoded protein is CASRRDRETQYF.

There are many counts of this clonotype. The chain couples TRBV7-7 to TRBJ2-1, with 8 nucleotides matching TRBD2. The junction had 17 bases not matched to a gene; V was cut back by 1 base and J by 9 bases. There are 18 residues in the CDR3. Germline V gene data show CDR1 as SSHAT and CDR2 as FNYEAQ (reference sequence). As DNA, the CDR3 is TGTGCCAGCAGCTTAGGGACCGGGGCGGGGGGAGCAATGGGTGAGCAGTTCTTC. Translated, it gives CASSLGTGAGGAMGEQFF.

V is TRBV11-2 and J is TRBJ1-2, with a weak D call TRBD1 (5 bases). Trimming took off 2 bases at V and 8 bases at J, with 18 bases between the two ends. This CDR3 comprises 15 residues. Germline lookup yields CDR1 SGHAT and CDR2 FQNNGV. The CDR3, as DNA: TGTGCCAGCAGCTTAAGTGTGGGGCAGTTGGGCGGCTACACCTTC. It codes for CASSLSVGQLGGYTF.

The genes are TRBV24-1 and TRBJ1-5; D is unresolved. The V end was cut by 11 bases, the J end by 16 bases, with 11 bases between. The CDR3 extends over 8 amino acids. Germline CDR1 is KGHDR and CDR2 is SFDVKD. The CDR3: CASLPSHF. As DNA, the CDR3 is TGTGCCAGCCTCCCGTCACATTTT.

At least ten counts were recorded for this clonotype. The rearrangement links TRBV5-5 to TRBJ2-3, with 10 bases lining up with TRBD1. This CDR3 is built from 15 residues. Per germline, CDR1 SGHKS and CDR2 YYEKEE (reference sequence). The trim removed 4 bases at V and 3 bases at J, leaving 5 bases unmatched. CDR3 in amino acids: CASSTGQGGTDTQYF. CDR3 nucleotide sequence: TGTGCCAGCAGCACCGGACAGGGGGGGACAGATACGCAGTATTTT. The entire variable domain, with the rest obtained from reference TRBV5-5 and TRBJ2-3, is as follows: DAGVTQSPTHLIKTRGQQVTLRCSPISGHKSVSWYQQVLGQGPQFIFQYYEKEERGRGNFPDRFSARQFPNYSSELNVNALLLGDSALYLCASSTGQGGTDTQYFGPGTRLTVL.

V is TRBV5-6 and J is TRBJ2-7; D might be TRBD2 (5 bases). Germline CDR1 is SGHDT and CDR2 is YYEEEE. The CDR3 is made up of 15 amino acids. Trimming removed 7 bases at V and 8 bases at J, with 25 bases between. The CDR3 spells CASGLWTGTLRKQYF. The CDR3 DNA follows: TGTGCCAGCGGACTTTGGACCGGCACTTTACGTAAGCAGTACTTC.

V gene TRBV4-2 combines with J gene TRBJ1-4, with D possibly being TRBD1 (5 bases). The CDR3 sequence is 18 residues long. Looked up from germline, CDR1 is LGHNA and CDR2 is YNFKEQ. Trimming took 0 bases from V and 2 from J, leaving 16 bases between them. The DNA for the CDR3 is TGTGCCAGCAGCCAAGATCCGGAGCGTGGGGCCACTAATGAAAAACTGTTTTTT. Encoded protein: CASSQDPERGATNEKLFF.

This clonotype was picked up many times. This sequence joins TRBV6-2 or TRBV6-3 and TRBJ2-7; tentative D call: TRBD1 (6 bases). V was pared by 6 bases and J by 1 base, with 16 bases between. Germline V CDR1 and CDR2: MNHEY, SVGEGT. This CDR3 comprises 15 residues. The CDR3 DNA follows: TGTGCCAGCAGGACTAACAGGGAGACGTCCTACGAGCAGTACTTC. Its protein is CASRTNRETSYEQYF.

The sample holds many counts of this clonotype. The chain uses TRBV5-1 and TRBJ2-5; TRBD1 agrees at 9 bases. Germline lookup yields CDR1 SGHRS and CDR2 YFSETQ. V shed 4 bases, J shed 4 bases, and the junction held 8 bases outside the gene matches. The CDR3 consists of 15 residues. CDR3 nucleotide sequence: TGCGCCAGCAGCAGACAGGGGGTTTCGGGAGAGACCCAGTACTTC. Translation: CASSRQGVSGETQYF. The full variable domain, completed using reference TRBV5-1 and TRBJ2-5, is KAGVTQTPRYLIKTRGQQVTLSCSPISGHRSVSWYQQTPGQGLQFLFEYFSETQRNKGNFPGRFSGRQFSNSRSEMNVSTLELGDSALYLCASSRQGVSGETQYFGPGTRLLVL.

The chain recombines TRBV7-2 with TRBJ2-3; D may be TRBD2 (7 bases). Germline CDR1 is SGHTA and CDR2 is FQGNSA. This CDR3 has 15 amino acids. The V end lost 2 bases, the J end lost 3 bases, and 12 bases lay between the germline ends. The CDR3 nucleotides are TGTGCCAGCAGCTTATGGGGGGGCCGGACAGATACGCAGTATTTT. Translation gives CASSLWGGRTDTQYF.

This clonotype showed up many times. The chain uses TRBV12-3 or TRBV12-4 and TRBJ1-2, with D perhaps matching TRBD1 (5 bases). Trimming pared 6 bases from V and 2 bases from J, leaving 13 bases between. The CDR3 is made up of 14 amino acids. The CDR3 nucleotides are TGTGCCAGCAGATCAGGGATCGGGAACTATGGCTACACCTTC. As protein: CASRSGIGNYGYTF.

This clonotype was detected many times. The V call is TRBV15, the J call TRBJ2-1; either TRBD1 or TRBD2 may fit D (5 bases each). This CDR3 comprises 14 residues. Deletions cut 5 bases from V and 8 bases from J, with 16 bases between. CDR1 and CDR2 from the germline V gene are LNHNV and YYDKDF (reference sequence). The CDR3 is CATSSQLGAYEQFF. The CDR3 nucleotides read TGTGCCACCAGCTCCCAACTCGGGGCCTATGAGCAGTTCTTC.

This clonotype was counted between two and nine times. CDR3 nucleotides: TGCAGTGCTAGGGTCGGGGGGCCAGGAGATACGCAGTATTTT. Amino acid sequence: CSARVGGPGDTQYF. V is TRBV20-1 and J is TRBJ2-3; D is possibly TRBD2 (7 bases). V dropped 3 bases and J dropped 5 bases, with 15 bases sitting between them. From germline, CDR1 is DFQATT and CDR2 SNEGSKA (reference sequence). The CDR3 sequence is 14 residues long.

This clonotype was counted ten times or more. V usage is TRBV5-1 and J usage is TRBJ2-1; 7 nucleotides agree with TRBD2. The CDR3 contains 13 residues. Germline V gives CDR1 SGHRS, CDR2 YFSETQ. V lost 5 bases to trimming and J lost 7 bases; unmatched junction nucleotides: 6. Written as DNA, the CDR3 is TGCGCCAGCAGGAGCGGGGAAGGGAATGAGCAGTTCTTC. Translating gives CASRSGEGNEQFF.

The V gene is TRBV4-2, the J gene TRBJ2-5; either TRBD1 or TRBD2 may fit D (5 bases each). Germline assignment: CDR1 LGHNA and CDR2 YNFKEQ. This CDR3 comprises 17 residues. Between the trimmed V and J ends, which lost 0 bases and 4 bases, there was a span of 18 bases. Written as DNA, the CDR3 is TGTGCCAGCAGCCAAGACGGAGCCGGGACCCACAGAGAGACCCAGTACTTC. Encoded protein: CASSQDGAGTHRETQYF.

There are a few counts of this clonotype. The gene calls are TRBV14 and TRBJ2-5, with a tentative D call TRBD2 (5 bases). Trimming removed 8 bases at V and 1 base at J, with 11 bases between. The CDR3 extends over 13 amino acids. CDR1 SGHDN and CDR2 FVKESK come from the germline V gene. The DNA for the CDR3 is TGTGCCAGCTCGGGGAGTACCCAAGAGACCCAGTACTTC. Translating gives CASSGSTQETQYF.

CDR3 loop: CAGSITGELFF. The CDR3 DNA is TGTGCCGGGTCGATCACCGGGGAGCTGTTTTTT. The rearrangement links TRBV3-1 to TRBJ2-2; D is uncertain. V was shortened by 11 bases and J by 4 bases, with 8 bases between the two germline ends. Germline assignment: CDR1 LGHDT and CDR2 YNNKEL (reference sequence). This CDR3 is built from 11 residues.

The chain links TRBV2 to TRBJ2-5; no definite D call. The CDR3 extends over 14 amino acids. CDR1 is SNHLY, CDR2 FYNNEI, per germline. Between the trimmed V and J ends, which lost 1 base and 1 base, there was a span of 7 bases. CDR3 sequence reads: CASSEEGFQETQYF. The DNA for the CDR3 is TGTGCCAGCAGTGAAGAAGGCTTCCAAGAGACCCAGTACTTC.

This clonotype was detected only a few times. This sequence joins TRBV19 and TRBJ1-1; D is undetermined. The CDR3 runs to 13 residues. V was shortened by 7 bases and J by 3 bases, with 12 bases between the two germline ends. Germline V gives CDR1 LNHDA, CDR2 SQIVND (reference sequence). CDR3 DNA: TGTGCCAGTACTGCTGAGGTGGACACTGAAGCTTTCTTT. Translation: CASTAEVDTEAFF. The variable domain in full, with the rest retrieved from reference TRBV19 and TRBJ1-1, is DGGITQSPKYLFRKEGQNVTLSCEQNLNHDAMYWYRQDPGQGLRLIYYSQIVNDFQKGDIAEGYSVSREKKESFPLTVTSAQKNPTAFYLCASTAEVDTEAFFGQGTRLTVV.

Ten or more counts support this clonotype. The CDR3 here is CASSGTEYGYTF. Written as DNA, the CDR3 is TGCGCCAGCAGCGGGACGGAGTATGGCTACACCTTC. V is TRBV5-1 and J is TRBJ1-2, with a possible D match to TRBD1 (5 bases). Germline values: CDR1 SGHRS, CDR2 YFSETQ. The CDR3 loop spans 12 amino acids. V shed 4 bases and J shed 5 bases, with 9 bases lying between them.

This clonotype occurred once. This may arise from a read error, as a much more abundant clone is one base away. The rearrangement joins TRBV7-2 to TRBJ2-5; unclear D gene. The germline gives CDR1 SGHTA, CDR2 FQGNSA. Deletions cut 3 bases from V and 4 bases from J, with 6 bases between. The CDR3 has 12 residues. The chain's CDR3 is CASSFGPETQYF. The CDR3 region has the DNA TGTGCCAGCAGCTTTGGTCCAGAGACCCAGTACTTC.